These 27 T cell receptor beta chains were all obtained from the same sample, sequenced in a study of cytomegalovirus exposure and HLA in healthy donors. PCR used 60 Vbeta primers and 13 Jbeta primers. Sequencing was performed with immunoSEQ multiplex PCR; in TCRdb, only in-frame clones are kept and a portion is missing. The ten top clones account for 0.75% to 0.85%, within a sample of some 200,000 clones. Sequences were obtained from PBMCs. Receptors originate from a young woman in good health and CMV-seropositive.

The rearrangement uses TRBV9 and TRBJ2-1; tentatively, D is TRBD1 (5 bases). V lost 3 bases to trimming and J lost 4 bases, with 11 bases between them. The length of the CDR3 is 14 residues. Looked up from germline, CDR1 is SGDLS and CDR2 is YYNGEE. As DNA, the CDR3 is TGTGCCAGCAGCGCGGACAACAATTACAATGAGCAGTTCTTC. The encoded protein is CASSADNNYNEQFF. The variable domain in full, with the rest retrieved from reference TRBV9 and TRBJ2-1, is DSGVTQTPKHLITATGQRVTLRCSPRSGDLSVYWYQQSLDQGLQFLIQYYNGEERAKGNILERFSAQQFPDLHSELNLSSLELGDSALYFCASSADNNYNEQFFGPGTRLTVL.

Note on this clone: The same CDR3 also results from other DNA sequences found in this sample. The chain carries TRBV2 and TRBJ2-5; D gene uncertain. Germline V lookup: CDR1 SNHLY, CDR2 FYNNEI. The CDR3 loop spans 11 amino acids. V was trimmed by 6 bases and J by 5 bases, leaving 7 bases between them. CDR3: CASSPLETQYF. The CDR3 coding sequence is TGTGCCAGCAGCCCCCTCGAGACCCAGTACTTC.

Remarks on this clone: This sample also contains other DNA sequences that code for the same CDR3. The V call is TRBV2, the J call TRBJ1-1; 8 positions agree with TRBD1. The germline V gene encodes CDR1 SNHLY and CDR2 FYNNEI. V lost 6 bases, J lost 2 bases, and 2 bases stayed unmatched. The CDR3 covers 13 residues. Written as DNA, the CDR3 is TGTGCCAGCAGCAGGGGGCGCAACACTGAAGCTTTCTTT. Translated: CASSRGRNTEAFF.

The chain uses TRBV14 and TRBJ1-3; 7 bases fit TRBD1. The V segment lost 6 bases and the J segment 5 bases; nucleotides outside the gene matches: 7. This CDR3 is built from 14 residues. The germline V gene has CDR1 SGHDN and CDR2 FVKESK. DNA for the CDR3: TGTGCCAGCAGACAACAGGGGCGGAGAAACACCATATATTTT. It codes for CASRQQGRRNTIYF.

The chain combines TRBV5-6 with TRBJ2-1; 11 nucleotides line up with TRBD2. V gave up 4 bases and J gave up 10 bases; unmatched junction bases: 7. The CDR3 loop spans 14 amino acids. Germline CDR1 SGHDT, CDR2 YYEEEE. CDR3: CASSPIAGGSEQFF. The CDR3 DNA follows: TGTGCCAGCAGCCCTATAGCGGGAGGGAGCGAGCAGTTCTTC. Using reference TRBV5-6 and TRBJ2-1 for the parts outside the CDR3, the full variable domain is DAGVTQSPTHLIKTRGQQVTLRCSPKSGHDTVSWYQQALGQGPQFIFQYYEEEERQRGNFPDRFSGHQFPNYSSELNVNALLLGDSALYLCASSPIAGGSEQFFGPGTRLTVL.

The V call is TRBV7-9, the J call TRBJ1-1; D is unresolved. The CDR3 length is 13 residues. The germline gives CDR1 SEHNR, CDR2 FQNEAQ (reference sequence). Trimming pared 4 bases from V and 1 base from J, leaving 7 bases between. CDR3: CASSSVANTEAFF. The CDR3 DNA is TGTGCCAGCAGCTCGGTAGCGAACACTGAAGCTTTCTTT.

J is TRBJ2-7 and V is TRBV7-8, with 10 bases matching TRBD1. There are 14 residues in the CDR3. The J segment lost 2 bases and the V segment lost 5 bases, leaving 3 bases of the junction unmatched. Germline V lookup: CDR1 SGHVS, CDR2 FQNEAQ. The CDR3 is CASSQGTGAYEQYF. The CDR3 DNA follows: TGTGCCAGCAGCCAGGGGACAGGGGCCTACGAGCAGTACTTC.

The rearrangement links TRBV7-3 to TRBJ2-1; 11 bases agree with TRBD2. Germline loops: CDR1 SGHTA, CDR2 FQGTGA. J lost 5 bases, V lost 5 bases, and 5 bases had no gene match. This CDR3 has 15 amino acids. This CDR3 is CASSPSGGTNNEQFF. The CDR3, as DNA: TGTGCCAGCAGCCCTAGCGGGGGGACGAACAATGAGCAGTTCTTC. Combining the CDR3 with reference TRBV7-3 and TRBJ2-1 gives the whole variable domain GAGVSQTPSNKVTEKGKYVELRCDPISGHTALYWYRQSLGQGPEFLIYFQGTGAADDSGLPNDRFFAVRPEGSVSTLKIQRTERGDSAVYLCASSPSGGTNNEQFFGPGTRLTVL.

The CDR3, as DNA: TGCGCCAGCAGCTTCCTGACGGGAGCGAACACAGATACGCAGTATTTT. It yields the protein CASSFLTGANTDTQYF. The chain employs TRBV5-1 and TRBJ2-3; D possibly corresponds to TRBD2 (6 bases). CDR3 length: 16 amino acids. Deletions cut 2 bases from V and 2 bases from J, with 15 bases between. Germline CDR1 and CDR2: SGHRS and YFSETQ.

The CDR3 nucleotides are TGCAGCGTGACCTTAGGACAAAACACAGATACGCAGTATTTT. It is translated as CSVTLGQNTDTQYF. J is TRBJ2-3 and V is TRBV29-1; TRBD1 is a possible D gene (5 bases). This CDR3 region has 14 residues. The germline gives CDR1 SQVTM, CDR2 ANQGSEA. Trimming shortened V by 6 bases and J by 2 bases, and 15 bases separated the two germline ends.

In nucleotides, the CDR3 is TGCGCCAGCAGCTTGCGAAGGAGCCTCTCCTACGAGCAGTACTTC. This sequence encodes CASSLRRSLSYEQYF. The chain couples TRBV5-1 to TRBJ2-7; D unresolved. The V end lost 1 base, the J end lost 0 bases, and 11 bases lay between the germline ends. Per germline, CDR1 SGHRS and CDR2 YFSETQ. The CDR3 is 15 amino acids.

The rearrangement joins TRBV27 to TRBJ2-1; the D gene is possibly TRBD2 (6 bases). The CDR3 spans 17 residues. Deletions cut 8 bases from V and 1 base from J, with 21 bases between. CDR1 MNHEY and CDR2 SMNVEV come from the germline V gene (reference sequence). CDR3 sequence (DNA): TGTGCCAGCTCCCCGAGATGGGCCGGGAGTTCCTACAATGAGCAGTTCTTC. It is translated as CASSPRWAGSSYNEQFF.

Comments on this clone: Sequence at one end of the junction differs from germline and may be a read error. The rearrangement joins TRBV7-8 to TRBJ2-7; 9 positions agree with TRBD2. Germline assignment: CDR1 SGHVS and CDR2 FQNEAQ. This CDR3 has 15 residues. The CDR3 DNA follows: TGTGCCAGCGGCTTACTAGCGGGCCCTACCTACGAGCAGTACTTC. Amino acids: CASGLLAGPTYEQYF.

This chain connects TRBV11-3 to TRBJ2-2; 10 bases are a match to TRBD1. Per the germline V gene, CDR1 is SGHNT and CDR2 is YENEEA. The junction had 4 bases not matched to a gene; V was cut back by 1 base and J by 5 bases. This CDR3 region has 16 residues. The CDR3 DNA is TGTGCCAGCAGCTTAGTATGGACAGGGGGAACCGGGGAGCTGTTTTTT. It specifies CASSLVWTGGTGELFF.

The chain couples TRBV19 to TRBJ2-3, with 9 bases matching TRBD1. Losses at the gene ends were 10 bases for V and 1 base for J; bases not matched to a gene: 6. The CDR3 loop spans 14 amino acids. Germline V gene sequence: CDR1 LNHDA, CDR2 SQIVND (reference sequence). The CDR3 DNA reads as TGTGCCACCATCCGGGACAGGGGCACAGATACGCAGTATTTT. Residues: CATIRDRGTDTQYF.

The chain is built from TRBV5-4 and TRBJ2-5; D is perhaps TRBD1 (5 bases). Germline CDR1 is SGHNT and CDR2 is YYREEE (reference sequence). V was clipped by 0 bases and J by 3 bases, with 15 bases between them. The CDR3 runs to 16 residues. CDR3 sequence (DNA): TGTGCCAGCAGCTTGGTAGGGGCCGACCTTGAAGAGACCCAGTACTTC. Protein: CASSLVGADLEETQYF. The full variable domain, rest sourced from reference TRBV5-4 and TRBJ2-5, is ETGVTQSPTHLIKTRGQQVTLRCSSQSGHNTVSWYQQALGQGPQFIFQYYREEENGRGNFPPRFSGLQFPNYSSELNVNALELDDSALYLCASSLVGADLEETQYFGPGTRLLVL.

The CDR3 sequence: CASSFRSGIHSYEQYF. CDR3 nucleotides: TGTGCCAGCAGCTTCCGATCCGGGATACACTCCTACGAGCAGTACTTC. The chain has TRBV11-3 and TRBJ2-7; TRBD2 might be the D (5 bases). In germline, CDR1 is SGHNT, CDR2 YENEEA. The CDR3 runs 16 residues. The ends were cut back, 3 bases at V and 0 bases at J, with 15 bases in the middle.

The CDR3 coding sequence is TGTGCCAGCAGTGAAGATGTAACAGGTCAAGAGACCCAGTACTTC. It encodes CASSEDVTGQETQYF. This chain joins TRBV6-1 and TRBJ2-5, with D possibly matching TRBD1 (5 bases). V was cut by 1 base and J by 2 bases, with 11 bases left in between. The length of the CDR3 is 15 residues. Germline V lookup: CDR1 MNHNS, CDR2 SASEGT.

The CDR3 reads CASSSGGDYGYTF. The CDR3, as DNA: TGTGCCAGTAGTTCAGGAGGGGACTATGGCTACACCTTC. This rearrangement joins TRBV19 to TRBJ1-2; D is perhaps TRBD1 (5 bases). This CDR3 is built from 13 residues. Germline V CDR1 and CDR2: LNHDA, SQIVND (reference sequence). Trimming removed 5 bases from V and 3 bases from J, with 10 bases in between.

This chain uses TRBV5-1 with TRBJ2-1; D possibly corresponds to TRBD2 (6 bases). This CDR3 region has 15 residues. V was shortened by 1 base and J by 8 bases, with 16 bases between the two germline ends. CDR1 and CDR2 (germline): SGHRS, YFSETQ. The CDR3 spells CASSLRETDSDEQFF. The CDR3 DNA sequence: TGCGCCAGCAGCTTGCGGGAGACGGACTCGGATGAGCAGTTCTTC.

The chain uses TRBV9 and TRBJ1-2, with D perhaps matching TRBD1 (6 bases). This CDR3 spans 13 amino acids. CDR1 is SGDLS and CDR2 is YYNGEE in the germline V gene. Trimming removed 0 bases from V and 8 bases from J, with 11 bases in between. CDR3 residues: CASSVEGGSGYTF. The CDR3 DNA reads as TGTGCCAGCAGCGTAGAAGGGGGTAGCGGCTACACCTTC.

The rearrangement joins TRBV19 to TRBJ1-2; the D gene is possibly TRBD1 (5 bases). V lost 6 bases, J lost 2 bases, and 13 bases lay in between. The V gene's germline CDR1 is LNHDA and CDR2 SQIVND (reference sequence). This CDR3 contains 14 residues. This CDR3 reads CASSRRRVNYGYTF. CDR3 sequence (DNA): TGTGCCAGTAGCAGACGCAGGGTCAACTATGGCTACACCTTC.

The chain joins TRBV7-9 to TRBJ2-1; 9 bases agree with TRBD2. Germline V gives CDR1 SEHNR, CDR2 FQNEAQ (reference sequence). This CDR3 has 16 amino acids. Trimming at V came to 4 bases and at J to 9 bases, leaving 13 bases not matched to a gene. CDR3 sequence: CASSSLAGEGSREQFF. DNA of the CDR3: TGTGCCAGCAGCTCATTAGCGGGAGAGGGGTCCCGTGAGCAGTTCTTC. The full variable domain, completed using reference TRBV7-9 and TRBJ2-1, is DTGVSQNPRHKITKRGQNVTFRCDPISEHNRLYWYRQTLGQGPEFLTYFQNEAQLEKSRLLSDRFSAERPKGSFSTLEIQRTEQGDSAMYLCASSSLAGEGSREQFFGPGTRLTVL.

The CDR3 coding sequence is TGTGCCAGCAGTCAAATAGCGGGAGGGCTTCAGAGCTCCTACAATGAGCAGTTCTTC. This encodes CASSQIAGGLQSSYNEQFF. The chain recombines TRBV7-6 with TRBJ2-1, with TRBD2 matching over 11 bases. J gave up 0 bases and V 6 bases, and 13 bases lay outside the gene matches. This CDR3 comprises 19 residues. The germline V gene encodes CDR1 SGHVS and CDR2 FNYEAQ.

The CDR3 spells CASSNRTGWLETFF. DNA of the CDR3: TGTGCCAGCAGTAACCGGACAGGGTGGCTGGAAACTTTCTTT. The chain has TRBV6-5 and TRBJ1-1, with 8 bases that match TRBD1. The CDR3 is 14 residues long. Trimming removed 5 bases from V and 12 bases from J; junction bases left unmatched: 14. Germline V gene lookup returns CDR1 MNHEY and CDR2 SVGAGI.

Here the CDR3 reads CASSVQAAGGLTGELFF. The DNA of the CDR3 is TGTGCCAGCAGCGTCCAAGCGGCAGGGGGTCTGACCGGGGAGCTGTTTTTT. The chain recombines TRBV6-4 with TRBJ2-2; 7 bases agree with TRBD1. Trimming removed 6 bases from V and 5 bases from J; junction bases left unmatched: 15. This CDR3 is built from 17 residues. Germline CDR1 MRHNA, CDR2 SNTAGT.

The chain links TRBV7-6 to TRBJ2-7; TRBD2 is a possible D gene (7 bases). With 5 bases removed from V and 1 base from J, the gap between germline ends came to 18 bases. This CDR3 comprises 16 residues. Germline CDR1 reads SGHVS; CDR2 reads FNYEAQ. The CDR3 spells CASSRGAKGPSYEQYF. Written as DNA, the CDR3 is TGTGCCAGCAGCCGGGGGGCCAAGGGACCTTCCTACGAGCAGTACTTC. Full variable domain (outside the CDR3, taken from reference TRBV7-6 and TRBJ2-7): GAGVSQSPRYKVTKRGQDVALRCDPISGHVSLYWYRQALGQGPEFLTYFNYEAQQDKSGLPNDRFSAERPEGSISTLTIQRTEQRDSAMYRCASSRGAKGPSYEQYFGPGTRLTVT.